A selection of T cell receptor beta chains follows, all from one sample in a study of T cells after yellow fever vaccination. TCRdb re-analysed the 5' RACE reads in MiXCR, keeping a single row per CDR3 protein. Among some 350,000 distinct CDR3 sequences, 3.5% to 4.5% were seen once, and the ten largest hold around 24%. This specimen consisted of PBMCs, obtained 5 days after the yellow fever booster vaccination. The receptors derive from a man in his late teens or twenties who received the YFV17D yellow fever vaccine. The CDR3 runs from the conserved cysteine through the conserved F or W. Fields, in order: clone size, D gene, V gene, J gene, CDR3 protein, CDR3 DNA. The D gene is left open where the match is weak. Rows may omit the clone size; those that give it use once, few, many or a size class.

size: NA
D: TRBD1
V: TRBV13
J: TRBJ1-1
CDR3: CASSSDRGRAFF
DNA: TGTGCCAGCAGCTCGGACAGGGGGAGAGCTTTCTTT

size: many
D: NA
V: TRBV5-1
J: TRBJ1-1
CDR3: CASSATGSGDEAFF
DNA: TGCGCCAGCAGCGCAACCGGGAGTGGGGATGAAGCTTTCTTT

size: few
D: NA
V: TRBV25-1
J: TRBJ2-4
CDR3: CASSESGGKNIQYF
DNA: TGTGCCAGCAGTGAATCTGGGGGCAAAAACATTCAGTACTTC

size: NA
D: NA
V: TRBV27
J: TRBJ1-2
CDR3: CASSLSDRLGKGYTF
DNA: TGTGCCAGCAGTTTATCAGACAGGCTCGGGAAGGGCTACACCTTC

size: NA
D: NA
V: TRBV19
J: TRBJ1-5
CDR3: CASSKGGGPAQHF
DNA: TGTGCCAGTAGTAAGGGGGGGGGCCCAGCCCAGCATTTT

size: few
D: NA
V: TRBV20-1
J: TRBJ2-2
CDR3: CSAPLANANTGELFF
DNA: TGCAGTGCCCCCCTCGCGAACGCGAACACCGGGGAGCTGTTTTTT

size: many
D: NA
V: TRBV4-1
J: TRBJ1-5
CDR3: CASSQVSGGNQPQHF
DNA: TGCGCCAGCAGCCAAGTATCGGGGGGCAATCAGCCCCAGCATTTT

size: few
D: NA
V: TRBV19
J: TRBJ1-4
CDR3: CASTSERTNEKLFF
DNA: TGTGCCAGTACCTCTGAGCGCACTAATGAAAAACTGTTTTTT

size: NA
D: TRBD1
V: TRBV19
J: TRBJ2-1
CDR3: CASSAGTGGTEQFF
DNA: TGTGCCAGTAGCGCCGGGACAGGGGGCACTGAGCAGTTCTTC

size: NA
D: NA
V: TRBV24-1
J: TRBJ2-5
CDR3: CATSDDKETQYF
DNA: TGTGCCACCAGTGATGACAAAGAGACCCAGTACTTC

size: few
D: NA
V: TRBV14
J: TRBJ1-6
CDR3: CASSQHGPGSGSPLHF
DNA: TGTGCCAGCAGCCAACACGGGCCAGGGAGTGGGTCACCCCTCCACTTT

size: NA
D: TRBD1
V: TRBV18
J: TRBJ1-6
CDR3: CASSPQPPTGGGSPLHF
DNA: TGTGCCAGCTCACCTCAGCCCCCGACAGGGGGCGGATCACCCCTCCACTTT

size: many
D: NA
V: TRBV3-1
J: TRBJ2-7
CDR3: CASSPYTGTVSYEQYF
DNA: TGTGCCAGCAGCCCTTATACCGGGACGGTCTCCTACGAGCAGTACTTC

size: NA
D: NA
V: TRBV18
J: TRBJ2-2
CDR3: CASPGKVTNTGELFF
DNA: TGTGCCAGCCCAGGGAAGGTAACGAACACCGGGGAGCTGTTTTTT

size: few
D: TRBD2
V: TRBV20-1
J: TRBJ2-1
CDR3: CSARSGLAGGNEQFF
DNA: TGCAGTGCTAGAAGTGGACTAGCGGGGGGTAATGAGCAGTTCTTC

size: many
D: NA
V: TRBV2
J: TRBJ1-4
CDR3: CASSGTDEKLFF
DNA: TGTGCCAGCAGTGGGACAGATGAAAAACTGTTTTTT

size: few
D: NA
V: TRBV6-5
J: TRBJ2-1
CDR3: CASRGGMLSSYNEQFF
DNA: TGTGCCAGCAGGGGCGGAATGCTAAGCTCCTACAATGAGCAGTTCTTC

size: few
D: TRBD1
V: TRBV12-3/TRBV12-4
J: TRBJ2-2
CDR3: CASSQRDRAGGELFF
DNA: TGTGCCAGCAGTCAGAGGGACAGGGCCGGCGGGGAGCTGTTTTTT

size: NA
D: TRBD2
V: TRBV27
J: TRBJ2-3
CDR3: CASSPKRGVWTDTQYF
DNA: TGTGCCAGCAGTCCGAAGCGGGGAGTGTGGACAGATACGCAGTATTTT

size: many
D: NA
V: TRBV6-5
J: TRBJ1-3
CDR3: CASSYSSGASEGNTIYF
DNA: TGTGCCAGCAGTTACTCGAGCGGGGCCTCTGAAGGAAACACCATATATTTT

size: many
D: NA
V: TRBV7-2
J: TRBJ2-2
CDR3: CASSQYTGELFF
DNA: TGTGCCAGCAGCCAATACACCGGGGAGCTGTTTTTT

size: NA
D: NA
V: TRBV5-1
J: TRBJ1-2
CDR3: CARSPGGGAWSYGYTF
DNA: TGCGCCAGGAGCCCCGGTGGAGGGGCTTGGAGCTATGGCTACACCTTC

size: NA
D: NA
V: TRBV29-1
J: TRBJ2-7
CDR3: CSVVSAGYEQYF
DNA: TGCAGCGTTGTGTCGGCCGGCTACGAGCAGTACTTC

size: NA
D: TRBD2
V: TRBV20-1
J: TRBJ2-5
CDR3: CSATSGGPKETQYF
DNA: TGCAGTGCTACTAGCGGGGGGCCGAAAGAGACCCAGTACTTC

size: many
D: NA
V: TRBV20-1
J: TRBJ2-1
CDR3: CSAREPGSIYNEQFF
DNA: TGCAGTGCACGGGAGCCGGGCTCCATCTACAATGAGCAGTTCTTC

size: NA
D: NA
V: TRBV6-5
J: TRBJ1-1
CDR3: CASRGTVNTEAFF
DNA: TGTGCCAGCAGGGGGACCGTTAACACTGAAGCTTTCTTT

size: NA
D: TRBD1
V: TRBV29-1
J: TRBJ2-3
CDR3: CSVRRGTGGWTDTQYF
DNA: TGCAGCGTCCGCCGTGGGACAGGGGGATGGACAGATACGCAGTATTTT

size: few
D: NA
V: TRBV9
J: TRBJ1-3
CDR3: CASSVEGAGNTIYF
DNA: TGTGCCAGCAGCGTAGAGGGGGCTGGAAACACCATATATTTT

size: few
D: NA
V: TRBV7-2
J: TRBJ1-4
CDR3: CASSDPNEKLFF
DNA: TGTGCCAGCAGCGACCCAAATGAAAAACTGTTTTTT

size: many
D: TRBD2
V: TRBV5-1
J: TRBJ2-5
CDR3: CASSLEASGAQETQYF
DNA: TGCGCCAGCAGCTTGGAGGCTAGCGGAGCCCAAGAGACCCAGTACTTC

size: few
D: TRBD2
V: TRBV4-3
J: TRBJ2-7
CDR3: CSSSQDWGLARYEQYF
DNA: TGCTCCAGCAGCCAAGACTGGGGACTAGCCCGCTACGAGCAGTACTTC

size: few
D: NA
V: TRBV29-1
J: TRBJ1-5
CDR3: CSVAGSGNQPQHF
DNA: TGCAGCGTTGCCGGGAGTGGTAATCAGCCCCAGCATTTT

size: few
D: NA
V: TRBV5-1
J: TRBJ1-1
CDR3: CASSLQTDGSEAFF
DNA: TGCGCCAGCAGCTTGCAGACAGACGGGTCTGAAGCTTTCTTT